These 2 T cell receptor beta chains share one sample of origin, sequenced in a study of breast tumors, draining lymph nodes, adjacent tissues. One entry per CDR3 protein results from TCRdb running MiXCR on the multiplex PCR reads. The profile covers tens of thousands of distinct CDR3 sequences, with around 45% appearing a single time and about 10% taken by the ten largest. The sequencing input was breast tumor tissue. These receptors were obtained from a female donor with breast cancer. Some clones in this sample may be carry-over from other donors' samples.

This clonotype came up many times. The V gene is TRBV30, the J gene TRBJ1-2; D is uncertain. Trimming removed 0 bases from V and 2 bases from J, with 10 bases in between. Germline CDR1 reads GTSNPN; CDR2 reads SVGIG (reference sequence). The CDR3 is 14 amino acids. The CDR3 nucleotides are TGTGCCTGGAGTGTAGATTCCCTAAACTATGGCTACACCTTC. Translated: CAWSVDSLNYGYTF.

Here the CDR3 DNA reads TGCGCCAGCAGTGAGTCGCTAGGGATTGGCAATCAGCCCCAGCATTTT. Translated, it gives CASSESLGIGNQPQHF. The chain employs TRBV10-2 and TRBJ1-5; D is uncertain. The CDR3 has 16 residues. CDR1 is WSHSY, CDR2 SAAADI, per germline. Trimming pared 0 bases from V and 2 bases from J, leaving 11 bases between.